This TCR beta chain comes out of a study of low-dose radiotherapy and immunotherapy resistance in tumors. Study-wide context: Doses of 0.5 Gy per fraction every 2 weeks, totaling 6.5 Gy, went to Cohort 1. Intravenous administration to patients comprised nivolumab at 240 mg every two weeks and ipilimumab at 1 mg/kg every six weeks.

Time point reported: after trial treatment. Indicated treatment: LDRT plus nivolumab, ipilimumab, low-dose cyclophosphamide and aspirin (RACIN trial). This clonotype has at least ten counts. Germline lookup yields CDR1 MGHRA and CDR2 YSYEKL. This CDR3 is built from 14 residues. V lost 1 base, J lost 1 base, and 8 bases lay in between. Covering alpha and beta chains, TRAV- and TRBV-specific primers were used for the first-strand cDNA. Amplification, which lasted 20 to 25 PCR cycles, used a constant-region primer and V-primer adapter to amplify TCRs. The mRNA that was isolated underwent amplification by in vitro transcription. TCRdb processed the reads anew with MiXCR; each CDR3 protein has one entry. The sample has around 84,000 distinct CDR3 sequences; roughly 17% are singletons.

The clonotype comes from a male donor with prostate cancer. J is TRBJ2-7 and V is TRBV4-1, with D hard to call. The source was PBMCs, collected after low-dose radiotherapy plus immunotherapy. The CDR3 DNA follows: TGCGCCAGCAGCCAAGTAGGCTCTTCCTACGAGCAGTACTTC. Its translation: CASSQVGSSYEQYF.